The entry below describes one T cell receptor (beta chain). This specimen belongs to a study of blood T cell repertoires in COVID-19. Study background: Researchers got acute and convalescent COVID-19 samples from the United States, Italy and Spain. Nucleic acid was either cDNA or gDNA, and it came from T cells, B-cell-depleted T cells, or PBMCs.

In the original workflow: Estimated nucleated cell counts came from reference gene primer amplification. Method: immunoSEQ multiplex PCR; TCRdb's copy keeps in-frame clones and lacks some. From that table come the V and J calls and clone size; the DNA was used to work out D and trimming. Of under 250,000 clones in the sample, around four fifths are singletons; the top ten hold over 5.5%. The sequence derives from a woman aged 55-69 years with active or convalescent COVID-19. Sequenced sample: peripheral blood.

The CDR3 loop is CASRLTSGGDEQFF. DNA of the CDR3: TGTGCCAGCAGACTTACTAGCGGGGGTGATGAGCAGTTCTTC. The chain uses TRBV4-2 and TRBJ2-1; 11 bases line up with TRBD2. The length of the CDR3 is 14 residues. J was trimmed by 8 bases and V by 6 bases; bases with no gene match: 6. Germline-derived CDR1 and CDR2 are LGHNA and YNFKEQ.